These 5 T cell receptor beta chains originate from one sample sequenced in a study of blood T cell repertoires in COVID-19. The protocol was immunoSEQ multiplex PCR, while the TCRdb copy is restricted to in-frame clones and leaves out a portion. The sample carries around 100,000 clones, about 86% recorded once. Sequencing was performed on peripheral blood. The receptors were sampled from a human donor in a cohort sampled during active COVID-19.

This sequence joins TRBV13 and TRBJ1-4; D gene uncertain. Germline assignment: CDR1 PRHDT and CDR2 FYEKMQ (reference sequence). The CDR3 is made up of 15 amino acids. Trimming stripped 6 bases from V and 0 bases from J, with 11 bases between. The CDR3 region has the DNA TGTGCCAGCAGTCCCAACAGAGCAACTAATGAAAAACTGTTTTTT. This encodes CASSPNRATNEKLFF.

The chain joins TRBV6-4 to TRBJ1-5; 7 bases fit TRBD1. Germline CDR1 is MRHNA and CDR2 is SNTAGT. This CDR3 has 17 residues. Trimming took 3 bases from V and 1 from J; bases not matched to a gene: 9. The chain's CDR3 is CASSDRDSQRSNQPQHF. The CDR3 DNA reads as TGTGCCAGCAGTGATCGGGACAGTCAACGAAGCAATCAGCCCCAGCATTTT.

J is TRBJ2-2 and V is TRBV6-4, with D maybe TRBD1 (6 bases). CDR1 and CDR2 from the germline V gene are MRHNA and SNTAGT. The germline V and J ends were trimmed by 7 bases and 2 bases, with 23 bases remaining between them. CDR3 length: 18 residues. Here the CDR3 reads CASKQSTPWGPNTGELFF. The CDR3 nucleotides are TGTGCCAGCAAACAATCAACTCCGTGGGGGCCCAACACCGGGGAGCTGTTTTTT.

The genes are TRBV18 and TRBJ2-3; D is ambiguous. Germline-derived CDR1 and CDR2 are KGHSH and LQKENI. The ends were cut back, 1 base at V and 1 base at J, with 12 bases in the middle. CDR3 length: 16 residues. The chain's CDR3 is CASSPLSSAGTDTQYF. CDR3 bases: TGTGCCAGCTCACCACTTTCGTCGGCGGGCACAGATACGCAGTATTTT.

On this clone: A junction end diverges from the germline sequence, so it may reflect a read error. The chain uses TRBV12-3 or TRBV12-4 and TRBJ1-2; D gene unclear. CDR3 length: 11 residues. The CDR3 nucleotides read TGTGCCAGCAGTTTAGAGACCAGGTTCGCCTTC. Translation gives CASSLETRFAF.